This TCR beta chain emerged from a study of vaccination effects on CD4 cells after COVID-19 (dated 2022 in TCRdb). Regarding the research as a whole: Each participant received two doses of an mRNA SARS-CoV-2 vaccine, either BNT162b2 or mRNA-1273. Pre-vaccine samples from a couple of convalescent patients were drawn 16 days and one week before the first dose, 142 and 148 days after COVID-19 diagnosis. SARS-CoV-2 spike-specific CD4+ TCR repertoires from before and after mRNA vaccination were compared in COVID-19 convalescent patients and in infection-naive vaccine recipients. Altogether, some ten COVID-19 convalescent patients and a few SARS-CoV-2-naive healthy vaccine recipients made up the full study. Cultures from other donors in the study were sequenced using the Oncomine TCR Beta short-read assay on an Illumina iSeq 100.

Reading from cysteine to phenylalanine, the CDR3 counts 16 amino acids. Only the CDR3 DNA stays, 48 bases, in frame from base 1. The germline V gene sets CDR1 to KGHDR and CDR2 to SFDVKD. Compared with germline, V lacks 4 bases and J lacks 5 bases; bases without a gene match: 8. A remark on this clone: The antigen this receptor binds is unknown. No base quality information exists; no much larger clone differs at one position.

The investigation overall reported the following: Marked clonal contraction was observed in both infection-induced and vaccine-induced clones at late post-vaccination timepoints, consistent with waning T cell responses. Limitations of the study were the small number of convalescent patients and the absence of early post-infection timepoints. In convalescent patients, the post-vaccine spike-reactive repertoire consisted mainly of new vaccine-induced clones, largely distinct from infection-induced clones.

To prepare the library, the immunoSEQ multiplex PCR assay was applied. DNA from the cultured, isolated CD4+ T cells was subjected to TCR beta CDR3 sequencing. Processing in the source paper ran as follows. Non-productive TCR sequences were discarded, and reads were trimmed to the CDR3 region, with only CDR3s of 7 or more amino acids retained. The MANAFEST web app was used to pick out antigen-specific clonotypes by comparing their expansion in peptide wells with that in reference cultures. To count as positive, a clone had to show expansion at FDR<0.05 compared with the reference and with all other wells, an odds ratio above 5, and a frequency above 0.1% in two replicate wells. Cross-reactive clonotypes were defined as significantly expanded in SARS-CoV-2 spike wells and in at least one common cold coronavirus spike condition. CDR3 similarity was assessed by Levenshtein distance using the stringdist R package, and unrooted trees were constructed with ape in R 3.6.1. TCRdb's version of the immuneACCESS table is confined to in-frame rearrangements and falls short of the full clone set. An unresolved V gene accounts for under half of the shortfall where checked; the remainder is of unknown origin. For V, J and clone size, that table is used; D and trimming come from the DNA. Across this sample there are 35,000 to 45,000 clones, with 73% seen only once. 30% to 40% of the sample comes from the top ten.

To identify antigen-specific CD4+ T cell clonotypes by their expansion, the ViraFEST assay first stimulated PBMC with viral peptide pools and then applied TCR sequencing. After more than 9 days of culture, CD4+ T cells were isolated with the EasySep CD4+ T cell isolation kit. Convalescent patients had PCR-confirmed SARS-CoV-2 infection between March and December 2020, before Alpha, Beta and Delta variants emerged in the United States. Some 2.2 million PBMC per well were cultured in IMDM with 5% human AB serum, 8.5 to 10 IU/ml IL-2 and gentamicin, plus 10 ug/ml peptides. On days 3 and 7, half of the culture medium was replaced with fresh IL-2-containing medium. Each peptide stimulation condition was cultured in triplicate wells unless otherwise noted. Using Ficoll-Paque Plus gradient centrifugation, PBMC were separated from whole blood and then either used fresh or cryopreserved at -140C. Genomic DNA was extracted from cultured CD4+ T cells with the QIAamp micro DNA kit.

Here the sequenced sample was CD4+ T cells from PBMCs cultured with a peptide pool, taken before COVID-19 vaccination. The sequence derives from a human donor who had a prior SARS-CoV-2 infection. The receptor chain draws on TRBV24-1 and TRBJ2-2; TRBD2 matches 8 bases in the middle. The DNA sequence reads TGTGCCACCAGTGAGGTAGCGGGGAAAGTTACCGGGGAGCTGTTTTTT. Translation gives CATSEVAGKVTGELFF.